This TCR beta chain was found in a study of blood T cells in healthy people across ages (dated by TCRdb to the mid-2010s). Notes on the research overall: In model experiments, template switching captured about one uniquely barcoded TCR beta cDNA molecule for every two T cells. To track age-related changes in TCR beta repertoire diversity, the study relied on deep sequencing normalized with unique cDNA molecular identifiers. The donors were split into four age groups: young (average approximately 16 years), middle-aged (39), aged (more than 60) and long-lived (more than 80). To avoid experimental bias, donors of different ages were distributed randomly across sequencing lanes. Using the same blood draw, the study looked at two additional independent replicas of 1 million unique cDNA reads for two donors, one aged 18 to 30 and the other aged 80 or older. Study-wide findings and limitations: Estimates of total diversity from one million sequenced T cells were regarded as lower bounds and underestimates. The long-lived group showed more naive CD4+ T cells, fewer expanded clones and increased TCR diversity than the aged group, suggesting age selection. As age increased, observed TCR beta diversity per million T cells dropped in a roughly linear way, and a significant reduction was already evident by age 40. A strong correlation was found between observed TCR beta diversity and the percentage of naive T cells measured by flow cytometry. Bulk unsorted PBMC profiling prevented conclusive comparison of naive and antigen-experienced compartments. Because donor CMV infection status was unknown, age-related changes in expanded clonotypes were potentially confounded.

Systemically healthy Caucasian individuals from Russia, some 38 in total and aged about 6 to 100 years, were included as donors. Each donor gave approximately 9.4 milliliters of peripheral blood, drawn into EDTA-treated Vacutainer tubes. PBMCs were isolated by Ficoll-Paque density-gradient centrifugation, with at least 7 million obtained per sample. Total RNA was extracted from PBMCs with Trizol reagent, with at least 6 micrograms obtained per sample. For every donor, an aliquot of PBMCs went through flow cytometry to measure the percentages of naive CD45RAhigh/CD27high T cells. On this clonotype itself: It lacks a known antigen. A much larger clone lies a single base off, so this may be a read error.

The method was 5' RACE. Data came from an Illumina HiSeq 2500. The second PCR ran for about 7 to 11 cycles and used a J-beta primer mix along with a sample-barcoded 5' primer. A template-switch 5' adaptor carrying 12 random nucleotides introduced a unique molecular identifier onto each TCR beta cDNA molecule. Each sample yielded at least 3 million CDR3-containing paired-end reads. First-strand cDNA synthesis was performed from all RNA using the Mint cDNA synthesis kit, with priming by a TRBC-specific oligonucleotide. After uracil-DNA glycosylase treatment, a first 18-cycle PCR used universal primers M1SS and BC2_uni_R on all cDNA. The original methods were these. For normalization, 1 million high-quality reads, each with a distinct molecular identifier, were randomly selected from each sample. Instead of being binned into consensus sequences, reads that shared molecular identifiers were thrown out. CDR3 identification, clonotype clustering and error correction used MiTCR with a Q25 quality threshold and the strictest error-elimination algorithm. A nonparametric unseen species model with Euler transformation was used to estimate a lower bound on total TCR beta diversity. Clones were called with MiXCR by TCRdb after fastp trimmed the public reads at Q25, and only in-frame beta chains were retained. A single entry per CDR3 protein holds the most common genes and DNA from its merged rows. TCRdb's processing, not the authors', yielded these V and J calls. The sample includes hundreds of thousands of distinct CDR3 sequences, with about 30% observed a single time. About 15% of the sample lies in the top ten.

The germline V gene gives CDR1 as SGDLS and CDR2 as YYNGEE. Measured from the cysteine to the phenylalanine, the CDR3 is 13 residues long. CDR3 DNA only is kept here, 39 bases in frame from base 1. V loses 0 bases, J loses 0 bases, and the germline ends lie 4 bases apart. Input material: blood. The receptor comes from an elderly woman in good health. This receptor chain uses TRBV9 and TRBJ2-7, with no D gene named confidently. The CDR3 region: CASSVDASYEQYF. The nucleotides are TGTGCCAGCAGCGTAGACGCCTCCTACGAGCAGTACTTC.